This entry features one T cell receptor (beta chain) sequence. Antigen specificity is unknown. This sample stems from a study of CD8+ T cells in alopecia areata. Background on the study: Patients received oral tofacitinib, 5 to 10 mg twice daily, for moderate-to-severe alopecia areata.

CDR3 size: 15 residues. V shed 5 bases and J 1 base; nucleotides not matched to a gene: 2. CDR1 is SGHTA and CDR2 is FQGTGA in the germline V gene. The sample's treatment: oral pan-JAK inhibitor, 5-10 mg twice daily. Lesional scalp tissue (obtained by punch biopsy) and peripheral blood were collected from alopecia areata patients. Overall study findings and caveats: Possibly because of HLA-related factors, TCR sharing was less clear across patients than in mice.

Following extraction, RNA underwent reverse transcription to cDNA, which served as the sequencing template. Clones were sequenced by immunoSEQ multiplex PCR, and TCRdb holds only the in-frame ones, with some missing. Seen here are 150,000 to 250,000 clones, 55% to 70% observed once, and the top ten hold 5.5%. The chain combines TRBV7-3 with TRBJ2-1, with 10 bases fitting TRBD2. This material consisted of CD4+ T cells sorted from blood, taken at week 24, from a patient treated with tofacitinib. This clonotype originated in a human donor with alopecia areata. The CDR3 DNA is TGTGCCAGCAGCCCTAGCGGGGGATCCTACAATGAGCAGTTCTTC. Translation: CASSPSGGSYNEQFF.